This T cell receptor (beta chain) was sequenced during a study of shared clonotypes between healthy human individuals. Study context: Ranging from 18 to 49 in age, donors were two women and a few men. Study-level results: Generally, naive subsets came out with larger estimated richness than memory subsets.

CD45RO-negative, CCR7-selected cells formed the naive CD8 fraction, which excluded terminally differentiated effector memory CD45RA+ cells. Per the germline V gene, CDR1 is SEHNR and CDR2 is FQNEAQ (reference sequence). Trimming cost V 3 bases and J 0 bases; bases outside gene matches: 10. The CDR3 loop spans 17 amino acids. Comments on this clone: Its specificity is unknown.

The protocol was immunoSEQ multiplex PCR, while the TCRdb copy is restricted to in-frame clones and leaves out a portion. The table has 1.5 million to 2.5 million clones, approximately 94% seen once. This TCR came from a man aged 18 to 35 in good health. The genes are TRBV7-9 and TRBJ2-7, with 8 bases lining up with TRBD1. Input material: naive CD8+ T cells sorted from blood. The CDR3 region is CASSLASGTGHSYEQYF. DNA for the CDR3: TGTGCCAGCAGCTTGGCCTCCGGGACAGGTCACTCCTACGAGCAGTACTTC.